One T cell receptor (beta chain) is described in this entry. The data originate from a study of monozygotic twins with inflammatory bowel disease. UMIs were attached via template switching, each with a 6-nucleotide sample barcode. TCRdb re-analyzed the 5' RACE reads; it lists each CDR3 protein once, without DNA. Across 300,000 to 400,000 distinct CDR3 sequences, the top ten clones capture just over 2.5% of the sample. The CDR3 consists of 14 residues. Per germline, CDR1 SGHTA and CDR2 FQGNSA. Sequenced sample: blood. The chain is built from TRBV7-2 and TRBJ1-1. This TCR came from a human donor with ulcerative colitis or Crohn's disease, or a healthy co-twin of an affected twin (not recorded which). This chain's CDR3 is CASYRVRVNTEAFF.